This T cell receptor (beta chain) came from a study of blood T cell repertoires in COVID-19. Study-wide background: In each case, the material was cDNA or gDNA derived from T cells, B-cell-depleted T cells, or PBMCs.

Germline V gene data show CDR1 as LNHDA and CDR2 as SQIVND (reference sequence). The CDR3 has 14 amino acids, counting both end residues. In the case of this clone: The DNA is left out, because the CDR3 cannot be placed on it with certainty; the CDR3 is given as TCRdb lists it.

Authors' analysis steps: Reference gene primers were amplified, and this amplification served to estimate nucleated cell counts. Using immunoSEQ multiplex PCR, the repertoire was profiled, and TCRdb retains in-frame clones only, with some absent. Clonal size and the V and J genes are those of that table, whereas D and trimming came from the DNA. The data hold 190,000 or so clones, with about 81% observed a single time. Followed longitudinally, the Seattle patients had been enrolled during active infection. The sequence was obtained from a woman aged 80 or over with COVID-19, enrolled during active disease. The sequencing input was peripheral blood. V and J are TRBV19 and TRBJ1-3. CDR3 loop: CASTSGISGNTIYF.